The 4 T cell receptor beta chains in this list originate from one sample, sequenced in a study of T cells in Graves' hyperthyroidism and ophthalmopathy. Authors of the study amplified TCR beta CDR3 regions from RNA transcripts. TCR CDR3 underwent first-round RT-PCR with the HTBI primer set. TCRdb re-analysed the multiplex PCR reads in MiXCR, keeping a single row per CDR3 protein. The sample yields hundreds of thousands of distinct CDR3 sequences, around 15% seen once. Sequencing was performed on blood. Receptors were obtained from a woman between 18 and 29 years old with Graves' hyperthyroidism.

This clonotype was recorded many times. V usage is TRBV24-1 and J usage is TRBJ2-2; TRBD2 matches 7 bases. Trimming at V came to 5 bases and at J to 6 bases, leaving 5 bases not matched to a gene. CDR3 length: 14 amino acids. Germline lookup yields CDR1 KGHDR and CDR2 SFDVKD. The CDR3 nucleotides read TGTGCCACCAGTGGTATACTAGCGTCCGGGGAGCTGTTTTTT. Its protein is CATSGILASGELFF.

In this sample, this clonotype turned up many times. The gene calls are TRBV28 and TRBJ2-1; tentative D call: TRBD2 (10 bases). The CDR3 consists of 17 residues. V was trimmed by 7 bases and J by 1 base, leaving 20 bases between them. Looked up from germline, CDR1 is MDHEN and CDR2 is SYDVKM. CDR3 sequence: CASTSTGGLASYNEQFF. The CDR3 nucleotides are TGTGCCAGCACCTCGACAGGGGGACTAGCGTCCTACAATGAGCAGTTCTTC.

In its sample, this clonotype was seen many times. The V and J genes are TRBV18 and TRBJ1-4; D gene uncertain. Between the trimmed V and J ends, which lost 4 bases and 5 bases, there was a span of 5 bases. The germline CDR1 and CDR2 sequences are KGHSH and LQKENI. The CDR3 spans 12 residues. The CDR3 DNA follows: TGTGCCAGCTCACGTGGGAATGAAAAACTGTTTTTT. This sequence encodes CASSRGNEKLFF.

This clonotype was observed a handful of times. The chain is built from TRBV11-2 and TRBJ1-5, with unresolved D. The V end was cut by 0 bases, the J end by 5 bases, with 11 bases between. CDR3 length: 15 amino acids. Germline V gives CDR1 SGHAT, CDR2 FQNNGV. The CDR3, as DNA: TGTGCCAGCAGCTTAGATAGAGGCAGCCATCAGCCCCAGCATTTT. As protein: CASSLDRGSHQPQHF. The full variable domain, its missing parts supplied by reference TRBV11-2 and TRBJ1-5, is EAGVAQSPRYKIIEKRQSVAFWCNPISGHATLYWYQQILGQGPKLLIQFQNNGVVDDSQLPKDRFSAERLKGVDSTLKIQPAKLEDSAVYLCASSLDRGSHQPQHFGDGTRLSIL.